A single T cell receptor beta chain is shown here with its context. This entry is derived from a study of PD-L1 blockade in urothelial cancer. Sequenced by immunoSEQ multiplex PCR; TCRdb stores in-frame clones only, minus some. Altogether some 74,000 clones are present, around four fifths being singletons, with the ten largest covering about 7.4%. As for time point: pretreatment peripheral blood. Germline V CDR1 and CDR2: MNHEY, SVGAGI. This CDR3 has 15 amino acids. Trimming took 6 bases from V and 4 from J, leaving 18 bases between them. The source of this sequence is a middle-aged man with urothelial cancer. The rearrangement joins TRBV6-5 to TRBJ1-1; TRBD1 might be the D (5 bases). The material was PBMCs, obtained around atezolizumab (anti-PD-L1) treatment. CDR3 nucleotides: TGTGCCAGCAGCCCCCCCGGGGGAACGGGCACTGAAGCTTTCTTT. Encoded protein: CASSPPGGTGTEAFF.